Below, one TCR beta chain is given with its context. Its binding antigen is unknown. No much larger clonotype is one base removed from it; base qualities were not supplied. The sample is drawn from a study of blood T cell repertoires in COVID-19 (dated by TCRdb to 2020 to 2022). The study in broad terms: Collaborator samples came from the United States, Italy and Spain and covered acute and convalescent phases of COVID-19. The samples were drawn from two sources: the first 160 participants of the ongoing ImmuneRACE study, and some 1,300 subjects contributed by 6 global collaborators. A freely available public database, intended as a resource for researchers studying the immune response to SARS-CoV-2, is where the repertoires were released. Sample metadata almost always included a de-identified subject ID, COVID-19 status, age in years and sex. Subjects who had been exposed to COVID-19, were actively infected with it, or had recovered from it provided the deeply sampled blood TCRbeta repertoires that made up the dataset. Where available, HLA class I and class II types were taken from metadata supplied by the sample provider and were not determined by assay-based typing. The prospective study material was composed of cDNA or gDNA derived from T cells, B-cell-depleted T cells, or PBMCs. Here is what the overall study found, with its caveats: Clinical and demographic metadata were provided uncurated, with the amount varying by source and participant.

Measured from the cysteine to the phenylalanine, the CDR3 is 15 residues long. The read is trimmed to its CDR3 DNA, 45 bases read in frame from base 1. CDR1 and CDR2 are read off the germline V gene as SGDLS and YYNGEE. Clipping removes 4 bases from V and 3 bases from J, with 6 as the unmatched junction base count. Enrolling through a virtual design, the prospective study's participants ranged in age from about 18 to 89 years and lived across some 23 United States geographic areas. To assign participants to cohorts, the prospective study relied on clinical history that participants themselves reported in a screening survey and a study questionnaire. Mobile phlebotomists in the prospective study collected whole blood, serum and a nasopharyngeal or oropharyngeal swab from every participant. Over a roughly 2-month period, participants in the prospective study had the option of providing additional blood draws and questionnaires. Prospective study blood samples were shipped either frozen or at room temperature before DNA extraction.

TCRbeta CDR3 regions were amplified from genomic DNA by means of the immunoSEQ Assay, a bias-controlled multiplex PCR. As for the original processing: The number of nucleated cells in each sample was estimated by amplification of reference gene primers within the assay. To quantify the absolute abundance of each unique TCRbeta CDR3 rearrangement, sequence reads were collapsed and filtered. For each sample, productive Simpson clonality was calculated as the square root of Simpson's diversity index across productive rearrangements. TCRdb provides this immuneACCESS table in a form limited to in-frame rearrangements. Some clones are lacking; in checked studies, under half of them reflect an unresolved V gene, and why the rest are absent is not known. That table gives V, J and clone size, and the DNA gave D and trimming. For this sample there are about 270,000 clones; about 87% appear just once. The ten largest clones capture approximately 4% of the sample.

This sequence originates from a woman aged 25 to 45 with acute COVID-19. The specimen was PBMCs or T cells enriched from blood (not recorded which). The sequence joins TRBV9 to TRBJ1-4, and 7 junctional nucleotides match TRBD1. The CDR3 reads CASSTRQGANEKLFF. The DNA reads TGTGCCAGCAGCACCCGACAGGGAGCTAATGAAAAACTGTTTTTT.